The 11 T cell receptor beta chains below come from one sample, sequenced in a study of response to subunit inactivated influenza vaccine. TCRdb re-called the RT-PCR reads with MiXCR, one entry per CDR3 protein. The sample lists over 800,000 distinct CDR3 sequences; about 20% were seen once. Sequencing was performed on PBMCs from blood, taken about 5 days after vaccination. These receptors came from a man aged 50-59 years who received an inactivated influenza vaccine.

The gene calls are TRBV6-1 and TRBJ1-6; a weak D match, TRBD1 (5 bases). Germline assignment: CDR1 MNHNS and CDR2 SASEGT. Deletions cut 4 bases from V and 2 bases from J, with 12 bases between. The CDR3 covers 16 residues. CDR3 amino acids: CASSALTVPYNSPLHF. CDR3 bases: TGTGCCAGCAGTGCTCTGACAGTTCCCTATAATTCACCCCTCCACTTT.

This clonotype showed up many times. CDR3 amino acids: CASRPVGSNQPQHF. Written as DNA, the CDR3 is TGTGCCAGCAGGCCAGTTGGCAGCAATCAGCCCCAGCATTTT. The chain is built from TRBV12-3 or TRBV12-4 and TRBJ1-5; the D is unclear. V was cut by 6 bases and J by 1 base, with 10 bases left in between. The CDR3 contains 14 residues.

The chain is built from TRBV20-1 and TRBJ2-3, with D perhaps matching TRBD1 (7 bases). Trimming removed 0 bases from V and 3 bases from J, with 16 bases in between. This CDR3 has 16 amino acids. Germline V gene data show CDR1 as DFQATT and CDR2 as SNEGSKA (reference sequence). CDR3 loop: CSARESRRGRTDTQYF. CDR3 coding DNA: TGCAGTGCTAGAGAATCCCGCAGGGGGAGGACAGATACGCAGTATTTT.

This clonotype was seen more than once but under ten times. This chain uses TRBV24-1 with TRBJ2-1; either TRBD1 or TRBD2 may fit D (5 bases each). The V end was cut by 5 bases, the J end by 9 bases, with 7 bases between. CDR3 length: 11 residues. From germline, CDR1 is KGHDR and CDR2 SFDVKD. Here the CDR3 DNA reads TGTGCCACCAGTGGGGGGACTGAGCAGTTCTTC. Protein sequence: CATSGGTEQFF.

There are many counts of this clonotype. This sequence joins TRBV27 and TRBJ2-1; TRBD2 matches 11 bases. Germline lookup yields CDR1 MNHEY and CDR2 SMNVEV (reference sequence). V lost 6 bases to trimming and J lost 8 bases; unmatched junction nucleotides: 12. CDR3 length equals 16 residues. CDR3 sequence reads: CASSTTSGANVYEQFF. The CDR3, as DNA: TGTGCCAGCAGCACGACTAGCGGGGCCAATGTGTATGAGCAGTTCTTC.

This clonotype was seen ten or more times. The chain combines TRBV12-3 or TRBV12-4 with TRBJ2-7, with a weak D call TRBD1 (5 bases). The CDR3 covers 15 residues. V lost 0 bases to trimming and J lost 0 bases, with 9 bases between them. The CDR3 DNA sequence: TGTGCCAGCAGTTTAGCGCAGGGTAACTCCTACGAGCAGTACTTC. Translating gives CASSLAQGNSYEQYF.

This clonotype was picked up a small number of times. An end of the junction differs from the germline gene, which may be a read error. This CDR3 reads CSARRGEGGLGVLFF. The DNA of the CDR3 is TGCAGTGCCAGAAGAGGGGAAGGGGGACTTGGGGTGCTGTTTTTT. This chain uses TRBV20-1 with TRBJ2-2; the D call may be TRBD1 or TRBD2 (6 bases each). Germline-derived CDR1 and CDR2 are DFQATT and SNEGSKA (reference sequence). The CDR3 length is 15 residues.

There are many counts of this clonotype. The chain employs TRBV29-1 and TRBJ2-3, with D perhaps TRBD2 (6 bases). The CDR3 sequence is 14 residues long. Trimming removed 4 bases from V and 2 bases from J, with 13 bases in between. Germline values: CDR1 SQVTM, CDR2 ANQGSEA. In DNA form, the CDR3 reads TGCAGCGTTGGATCTCTAGCGCTCACAGATACGCAGTATTTT. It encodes CSVGSLALTDTQYF.

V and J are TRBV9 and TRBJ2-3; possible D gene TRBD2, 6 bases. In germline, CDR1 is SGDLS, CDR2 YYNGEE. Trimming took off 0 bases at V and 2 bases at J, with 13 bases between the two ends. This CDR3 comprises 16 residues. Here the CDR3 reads CASSVGRGEDTDTQYF. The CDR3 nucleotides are TGTGCCAGCAGCGTAGGGCGGGGAGAGGACACAGATACGCAGTATTTT.

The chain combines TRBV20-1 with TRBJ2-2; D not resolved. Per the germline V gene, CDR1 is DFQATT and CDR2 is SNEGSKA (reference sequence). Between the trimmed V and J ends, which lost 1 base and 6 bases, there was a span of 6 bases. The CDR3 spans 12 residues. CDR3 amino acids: CSARVGPGELFF. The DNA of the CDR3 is TGCAGTGCTAGAGTCGGTCCCGGGGAGCTGTTTTTT.

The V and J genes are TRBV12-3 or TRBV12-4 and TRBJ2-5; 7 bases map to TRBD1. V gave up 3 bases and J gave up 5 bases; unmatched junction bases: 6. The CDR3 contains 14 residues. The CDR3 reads CASSFQDRFETQYF. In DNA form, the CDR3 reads TGTGCCAGCAGTTTTCAGGACAGGTTTGAGACCCAGTACTTC.